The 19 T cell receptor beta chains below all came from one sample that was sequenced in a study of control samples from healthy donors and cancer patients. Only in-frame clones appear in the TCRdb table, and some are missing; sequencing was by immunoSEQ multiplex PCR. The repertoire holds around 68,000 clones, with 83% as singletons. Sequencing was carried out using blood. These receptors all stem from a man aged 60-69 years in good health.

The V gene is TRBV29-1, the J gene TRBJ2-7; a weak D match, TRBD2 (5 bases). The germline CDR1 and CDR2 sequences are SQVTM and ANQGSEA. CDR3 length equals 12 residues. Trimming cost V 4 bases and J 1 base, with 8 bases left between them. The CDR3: CSVAERSYEQYF. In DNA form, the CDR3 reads TGCAGCGTTGCGGAGCGGTCCTACGAGCAGTACTTC.

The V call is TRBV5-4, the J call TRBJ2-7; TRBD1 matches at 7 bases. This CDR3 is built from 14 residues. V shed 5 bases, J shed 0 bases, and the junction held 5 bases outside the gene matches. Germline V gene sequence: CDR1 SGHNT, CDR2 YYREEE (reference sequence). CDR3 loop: CASRKTGSSYEQYF. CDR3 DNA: TGTGCCAGCAGAAAGACAGGGAGCTCCTACGAGCAGTACTTC. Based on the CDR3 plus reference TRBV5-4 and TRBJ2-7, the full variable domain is ETGVTQSPTHLIKTRGQQVTLRCSSQSGHNTVSWYQQALGQGPQFIFQYYREEENGRGNFPPRFSGLQFPNYSSELNVNALELDDSALYLCASRKTGSSYEQYFGPGTRLTVT.

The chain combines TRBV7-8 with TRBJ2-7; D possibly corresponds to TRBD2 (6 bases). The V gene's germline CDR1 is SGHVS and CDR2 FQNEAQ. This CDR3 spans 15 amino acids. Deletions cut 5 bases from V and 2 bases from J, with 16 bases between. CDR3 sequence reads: CASSTSGGRPYEQYF. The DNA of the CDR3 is TGTGCCAGCAGCACTTCCGGGGGTAGACCCTACGAGCAGTACTTC.

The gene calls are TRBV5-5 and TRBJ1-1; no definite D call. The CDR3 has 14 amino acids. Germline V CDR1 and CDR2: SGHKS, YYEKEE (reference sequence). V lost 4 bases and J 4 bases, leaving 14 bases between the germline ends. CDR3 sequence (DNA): TGTGCCAGCAGCCATCTGTCGGCTGTCACTGAAGCTTTCTTT. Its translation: CASSHLSAVTEAFF.

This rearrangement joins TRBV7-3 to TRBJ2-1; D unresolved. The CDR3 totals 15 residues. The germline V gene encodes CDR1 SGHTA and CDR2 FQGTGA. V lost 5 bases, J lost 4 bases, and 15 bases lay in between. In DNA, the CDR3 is TGTGCCAGCAGCCCCATGGCAGAAGAGTACAATGAGCAGTTCTTC. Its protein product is CASSPMAEEYNEQFF.

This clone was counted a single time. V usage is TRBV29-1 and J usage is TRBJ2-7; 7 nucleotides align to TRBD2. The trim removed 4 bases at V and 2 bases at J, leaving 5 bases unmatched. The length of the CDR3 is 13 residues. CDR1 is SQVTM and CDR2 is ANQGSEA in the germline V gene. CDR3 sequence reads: CSVAEGGPYEQYF. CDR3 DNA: TGCAGCGTTGCCGAGGGAGGGCCCTACGAGCAGTACTTC.

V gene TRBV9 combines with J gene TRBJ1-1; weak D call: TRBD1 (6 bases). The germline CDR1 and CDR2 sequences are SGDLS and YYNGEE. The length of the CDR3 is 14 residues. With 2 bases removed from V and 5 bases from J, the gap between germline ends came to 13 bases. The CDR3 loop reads CASSVETGRTEAFF. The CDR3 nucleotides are TGTGCCAGCAGCGTCGAGACAGGAAGGACTGAAGCTTTCTTT.

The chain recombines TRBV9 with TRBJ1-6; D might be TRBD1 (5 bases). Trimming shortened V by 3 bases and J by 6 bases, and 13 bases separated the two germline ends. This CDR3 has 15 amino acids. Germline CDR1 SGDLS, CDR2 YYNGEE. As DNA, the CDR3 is TGTGCCAGCAGCGACCCCGGGGGGGGTAATTCACCCCTCCACTTT. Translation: CASSDPGGGNSPLHF.

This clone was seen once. CDR3 sequence: CASSAEGRTQYF. DNA for the CDR3: TGTGCCAGCAGTGCGGAGGGTCGGACCCAGTACTTC. V and J are TRBV2 and TRBJ2-5; D is perhaps TRBD2 (6 bases). The germline V gene has CDR1 SNHLY and CDR2 FYNNEI. V dropped 4 bases and J dropped 7 bases, with 10 bases sitting between them. The CDR3 is 12 residues long. The full variable domain, in which reference TRBV2 and TRBJ2-5 provide the parts outside the CDR3, is EPEVTQTPSHQVTQMGQEVILRCVPISNHLYFYWYRQILGQKVEFLVSFYNNEISEKSEIFDDQFSVERPDGSNFTLKIRSTKLEDSAMYFCASSAEGRTQYFGPGTRLLVL.

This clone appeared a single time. The CDR3 region is CASSSWGGGNTEAFF. The CDR3 nucleotides are TGTGCCAGCAGCTCTTGGGGGGGCGGGAACACTGAAGCTTTCTTT. The chain recombines TRBV7-2 with TRBJ1-1; weak D call: TRBD1 (6 bases). Germline CDR1 is SGHTA and CDR2 is FQGNSA. Trimming took 4 bases from V and 1 from J, leaving 13 bases between them. The CDR3 contains 15 residues.

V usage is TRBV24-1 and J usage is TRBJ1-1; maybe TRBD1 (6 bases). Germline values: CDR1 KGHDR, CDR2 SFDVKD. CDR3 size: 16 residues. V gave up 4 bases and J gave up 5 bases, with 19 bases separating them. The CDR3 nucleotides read TGTGCCACCAGTGACTGGGAGGGGCGGGGGCGGACTGAAGCTTTCTTT. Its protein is CATSDWEGRGRTEAFF.

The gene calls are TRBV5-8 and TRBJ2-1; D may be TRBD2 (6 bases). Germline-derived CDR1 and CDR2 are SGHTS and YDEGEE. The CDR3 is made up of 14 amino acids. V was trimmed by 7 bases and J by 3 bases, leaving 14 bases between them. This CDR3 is CASSGRGNYNEQFF. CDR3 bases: TGTGCCAGCTCGGGGCGCGGGAACTACAATGAGCAGTTCTTC.

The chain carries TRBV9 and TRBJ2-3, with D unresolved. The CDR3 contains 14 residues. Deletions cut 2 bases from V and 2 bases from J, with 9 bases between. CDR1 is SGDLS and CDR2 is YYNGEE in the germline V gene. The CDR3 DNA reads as TGTGCCAGCAGCGTTTCTACTCTCACAGATACGCAGTATTTT. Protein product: CASSVSTLTDTQYF.

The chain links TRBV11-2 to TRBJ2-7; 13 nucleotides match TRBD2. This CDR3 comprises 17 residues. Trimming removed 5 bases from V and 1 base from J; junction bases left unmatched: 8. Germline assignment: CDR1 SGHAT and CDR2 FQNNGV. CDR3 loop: CASSTGTSGIGSYEQYF. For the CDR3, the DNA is TGTGCCAGCAGCACCGGGACTAGCGGGATAGGGTCCTACGAGCAGTACTTC.

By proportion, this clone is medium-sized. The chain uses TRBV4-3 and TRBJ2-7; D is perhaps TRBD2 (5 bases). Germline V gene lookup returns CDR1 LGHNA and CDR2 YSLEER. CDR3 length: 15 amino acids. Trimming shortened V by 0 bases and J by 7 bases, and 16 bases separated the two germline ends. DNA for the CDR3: TGCGCCAGCAGCCAAGACTGGTCGAATACGGGAGAGCAGTACTTC. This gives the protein CASSQDWSNTGEQYF.

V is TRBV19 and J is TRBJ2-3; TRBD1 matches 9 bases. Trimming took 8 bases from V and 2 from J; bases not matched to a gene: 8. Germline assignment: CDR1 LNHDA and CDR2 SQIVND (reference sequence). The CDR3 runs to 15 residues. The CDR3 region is CASSGQGLPTDTQYF. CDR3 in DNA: TGTGCCAGTTCGGGACAGGGTCTACCCACAGATACGCAGTATTTT.

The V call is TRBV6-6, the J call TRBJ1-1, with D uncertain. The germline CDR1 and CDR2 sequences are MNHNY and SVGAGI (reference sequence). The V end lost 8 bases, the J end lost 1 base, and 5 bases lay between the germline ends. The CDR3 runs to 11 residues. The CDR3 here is CASQTNTEAFF. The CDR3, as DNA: TGTGCCAGCCAAACGAACACTGAAGCTTTCTTT.

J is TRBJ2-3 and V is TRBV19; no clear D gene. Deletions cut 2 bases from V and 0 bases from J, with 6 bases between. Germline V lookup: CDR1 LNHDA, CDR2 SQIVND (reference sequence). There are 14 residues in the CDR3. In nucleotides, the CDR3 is TGTGCCAGTAGTATACAGGCTAGCACAGATACGCAGTATTTT. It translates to CASSIQASTDTQYF.

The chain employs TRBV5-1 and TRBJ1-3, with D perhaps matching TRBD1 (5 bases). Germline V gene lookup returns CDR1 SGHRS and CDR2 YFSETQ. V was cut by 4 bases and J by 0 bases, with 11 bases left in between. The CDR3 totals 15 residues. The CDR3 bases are TGCGCCAGCAGCGATACAGGAGTCTCTGGAAACACCATATATTTT. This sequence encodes CASSDTGVSGNTIYF.